Below, 25 T cell receptor beta chains from the same sample are listed, as sequenced in a study of blood T cells in healthy people across ages. The use of a sample-barcoded 5' primer and a J-beta primer mix characterized a second PCR of 7 to 11 cycles. MiXCR, run by TCRdb on the 5' RACE reads, gives a single entry per CDR3 protein. Of fewer than 2 million distinct CDR3 sequences in the sample, about 39% are singletons; the top ten hold under 30%. The sample consisted of blood. These receptors all come from a human donor in good health.

On this clonotype itself: A much larger clone lies one base from this, so it may be a read error. The CDR3 nucleotides are TGCGCCAGCAGCCAAGGGGGTTTCGCGGGGCTGGTATCGGCTTTCTTT. This translates into CASSQGGFAGLVSAFF. The chain is built from TRBV4-3 and TRBJ1-1; perhaps TRBD1 as D (5 bases). The CDR3 covers 16 residues. The germline V and J ends were trimmed by 1 base and 11 bases, with 23 bases remaining between them. The germline CDR1 and CDR2 sequences are LGHNA and YSLEER.

This chain links TRBV6-5 with TRBJ2-1; 9 bases agree with TRBD1. J was trimmed by 10 bases and V by 0 bases; bases with no gene match: 7. This CDR3 is built from 15 residues. Germline lookup yields CDR1 MNHEY and CDR2 SVGAGI. The CDR3 DNA follows: TGTGCCAGCAGTTACTCCGGGACAGGGTCTTACGAGCAGTTCTTC. It codes for CASSYSGTGSYEQFF.

The chain carries TRBV29-1 and TRBJ2-1; D is uncertain. Per the germline V gene, CDR1 is SQVTM and CDR2 is ANQGSEA. The CDR3 is 12 amino acids. With 5 bases removed from V and 4 bases from J, the gap between germline ends came to 9 bases. DNA for the CDR3: TGCAGCGTTTCCTCTAGGTACAATGAGCAGTTCTTC. Translation: CSVSSRYNEQFF.

The gene calls are TRBV28 and TRBJ2-4; possibly TRBD1 for D (6 bases). This CDR3 spans 14 amino acids. V shed 8 bases and J shed 14 bases, with 25 bases lying between them. CDR1 and CDR2 (germline): MDHEN, SYDVKM. CDR3 nucleotides: TGTGCCAGCCTCGGAAGGGACATTCTCCACGGGGAGTACTTC. It yields the protein CASLGRDILHGEYF.

V is TRBV7-3 and J is TRBJ2-1; 7 bases are shared with TRBD1. Germline lookup yields CDR1 SGHTA and CDR2 FQGTGA. The CDR3 loop spans 15 amino acids. After removal of 1 base from V and 3 bases from J, the junction contained 3 bases not matched to a gene. CDR3 protein: CASSLRGQLYNEQFF. CDR3 nucleotide sequence: TGTGCCAGCAGCTTAAGGGGACAGCTCTACAATGAGCAGTTCTTC.

This chain connects TRBV7-9 to TRBJ1-2, with unresolved D. V lost 3 bases to trimming and J lost 2 bases, with 7 bases between them. The CDR3 loop spans 13 amino acids. The germline V gene encodes CDR1 SEHNR and CDR2 FQNEAQ (reference sequence). The CDR3 here is CASSFESNYGYTF. For the CDR3, the DNA is TGTGCCAGCAGCTTCGAGAGCAACTATGGCTACACCTTC.

This clonotype has more than one count but fewer than ten. The chain has TRBV7-8 and TRBJ2-7, with TRBD2 identical over 8 bases. This CDR3 has 13 amino acids. Germline CDR1 SGHVS, CDR2 FQNEAQ. J gave up 2 bases and V 7 bases, and 4 bases lay outside the gene matches. This CDR3 is CASISGNTYEQYF. The CDR3 DNA follows: TGTGCCAGCATTAGCGGGAACACCTACGAGCAGTACTTC.

This clonotype was counted a few times. This chain uses TRBV3-1 with TRBJ2-7; the D gene is possibly TRBD2 (5 bases). This CDR3 comprises 12 residues. Germline V gene lookup returns CDR1 LGHDT and CDR2 YNNKEL (reference sequence). The V gene lost 5 bases and the J gene lost 7 bases, with 12 bases spanning the gap. The CDR3 region is CASSSLWREQYF. The CDR3 coding sequence is TGTGCCAGCAGCTCCCTTTGGAGGGAGCAGTACTTC.

The chain has TRBV12-3 or TRBV12-4 and TRBJ2-1; 9 positions agree with TRBD2. CDR3 size: 15 residues. V gave up 11 bases and J gave up 4 bases; unmatched junction bases: 12. CDR3 protein: CAVGSGGLGYNEQFF. The CDR3 DNA reads TGTGCCGTTGGTAGCGGGGGTTTGGGTTACAATGAGCAGTTCTTC.

The chain joins TRBV18 to TRBJ2-7; 7 nucleotides align to TRBD1. Per germline, CDR1 KGHSH and CDR2 LQKENI. Unmatched junction bases numbered 6, after V lost 3 bases and J lost 7 bases. The CDR3 has 13 residues. The CDR3 protein is CASSPLTGEEQYF. DNA of the CDR3: TGTGCCAGCTCACCCCTAACAGGGGAAGAGCAGTACTTC. Supplemented by reference TRBV18 and TRBJ2-7, the full variable domain reads NAGVMQNPRHLVRRRGQEARLRCSPMKGHSHVYWYRQLPEEGLKFMVYLQKENIIDESGMPKERFSAEFPKEGPSILRIQQVVRGDSAAYFCASSPLTGEEQYFGPGTRLTVT.

This clonotype was detected only a few times. The rearrangement links TRBV4-3 to TRBJ2-1; 14 bases align to TRBD2. After removal of 3 bases from V and 8 bases from J, the junction contained 3 bases not matched to a gene. The CDR3 has 15 amino acids. The V gene's germline CDR1 is LGHNA and CDR2 YSLEER. In nucleotides, the CDR3 is TGCGCCAGCAGCCAGGGACTAGCGGGGGCCGATGAGCAGTTCTTC. It is translated as CASSQGLAGADEQFF.

Concerning this clonotype: At one end the junction does not follow the germline gene, possibly because of a read error. The chain recombines TRBV7-2 with TRBJ2-7; 7 positions match TRBD1. CDR1 and CDR2 from the germline V gene are SGHTA and FQGNSA. The CDR3 is 15 amino acids. The CDR3 DNA follows: TGTGCCAGCAGCATAGCCGGGACAGCCTCCTGCGAGCAGTACTTC. It encodes CASSIAGTASCEQYF.

This chain uses TRBV29-1 with TRBJ2-7, with TRBD1 matching over 9 bases. Per the germline V gene, CDR1 is SQVTM and CDR2 is ANQGSEA. The ends lost 6 bases at V and 3 bases at J; junction bases unmatched: 9. The CDR3 runs 14 residues. The CDR3: CSVRWGQGNYEQYF. The CDR3 nucleotides read TGCAGCGTCCGATGGGGACAGGGCAACTACGAGCAGTACTTC.

V usage is TRBV12-3 or TRBV12-4 and J usage is TRBJ2-1, with D uncertain. The length of the CDR3 is 13 residues. Trimming cost V 5 bases and J 4 bases, with 9 bases left between them. CDR3 sequence (DNA): TGTGCCAGCAGTAACGGACGTTACAATGAGCAGTTCTTC. Its translation is CASSNGRYNEQFF.

V and J are TRBV21-1 and TRBJ1-4; the D call in the table, TRBD1, was not verified against the DNA. TRBV21-1 is described as a pseudogene. The CDR3 loop spans 14 amino acids. In nucleotides, the CDR3 is TGTGCCAGCAGCACCGAGGCAGGGATTGAAAAACTGTTTTTT. Translation: CASSTEAGIEKLFF.

The chain links TRBV7-6 to TRBJ1-4; a weak D match, TRBD1 (5 bases). Trimming removed 5 bases at V and 8 bases at J, with 15 bases between. The CDR3 sequence is 14 residues long. Germline V CDR1 and CDR2: SGHVS, FNYEAQ. The CDR3 DNA reads as TGTGCCAGCAGCCTCGAGGCGGGGGAGGAAAAACTGTTTTTT. This encodes CASSLEAGEEKLFF.

The table lists this clonotype with a few counts. The chain couples TRBV30 to TRBJ1-2; no firm D call. This CDR3 spans 10 amino acids. Germline-derived CDR1 and CDR2 are GTSNPN and SVGIG (reference sequence). V was trimmed by 4 bases and J by 5 bases, leaving 5 bases between them. This CDR3 is CAWNDYGYTF. CDR3 in DNA: TGTGCCTGGAATGATTATGGCTACACCTTC.

This clonotype turned up a few times. This rearrangement joins TRBV3-1 to TRBJ1-2, with 7 bases lining up with TRBD1. This CDR3 is 15 amino acids long. Germline V gene sequence: CDR1 LGHDT, CDR2 YNNKEL (reference sequence). With 1 base clipped from V and 0 bases from J, the junction kept 2 bases outside the gene matches. The CDR3 sequence: CASSQARGTNYGYTF. In DNA form, the CDR3 reads TGTGCCAGCAGCCAAGCCAGGGGGACTAACTATGGCTACACCTTC.

The chain links TRBV20-1 to TRBJ2-7, with a tentative D call TRBD1 (6 bases). The germline V and J ends were trimmed by 1 base and 4 bases, with 14 bases remaining between them. The CDR3 is 14 residues long. CDR1 and CDR2 from the germline V gene are DFQATT and SNEGSKA (reference sequence). The CDR3 DNA reads as TGCAGTGCTAGAGGGACAGTCCGCGGATACGAGCAGTACTTC. This encodes CSARGTVRGYEQYF.

The J gene is TRBJ2-3, the V gene TRBV20-1, with D possibly TRBD2 on 5 matching bases. Germline V gene lookup returns CDR1 DFQATT and CDR2 SNEGSKA (reference sequence). V lost 7 bases and J lost 3, with 17 bases in between. The CDR3 spans 14 residues. CDR3 in amino acids: CSVSSPVGTDTQYF. The DNA of the CDR3 is TGCAGTGTGTCTAGCCCAGTGGGGACAGATACGCAGTATTTT.

This clonotype was counted a few times. This rearrangement joins TRBV12-3 or TRBV12-4 to TRBJ1-2; tentative D call: TRBD1 (6 bases). The CDR3 totals 12 residues. V was pared by 6 bases and J by 8 bases, with 13 bases between. The CDR3, as DNA: TGTGCCAGCAGCTCGGACAGCAGCGGCTACACCTTC. Translating gives CASSSDSSGYTF.

The gene calls are TRBV3-1 and TRBJ2-3, with a tentative D call TRBD1 (5 bases). Germline CDR1 is LGHDT and CDR2 is YNNKEL (reference sequence). V lost 3 bases and J 2 bases, leaving 12 bases between the germline ends. The CDR3 is 15 residues long. CDR3 amino acids: CASSHRQKDTDTQYF. The DNA of the CDR3 is TGTGCCAGCAGCCACAGACAGAAGGACACAGATACGCAGTATTTT.

The chain has TRBV28 and TRBJ2-3, with a tentative D call TRBD2 (6 bases). Germline V CDR1 and CDR2: MDHEN, SYDVKM. The CDR3 sequence is 15 residues long. Trimming cost V 7 bases and J 3 bases, with 17 bases left between them. The CDR3 DNA follows: TGTGCCAGCAATTTGGGGGGAGAGGGGACAGATACGCAGTATTTT. This translates into CASNLGGEGTDTQYF.

About this clonotype itself: This may arise from a read error, as a much more abundant clone is one base away. The chain couples TRBV6-5 to TRBJ1-2; D unclear. The V gene's germline CDR1 is MNHEY and CDR2 SVGAGI. This CDR3 is 12 amino acids long. The CDR3 DNA follows: TGTACCACCTCAAAGGCCTTCTATGGCTACACCTTC. It is translated as CTTSKAFYGYTF.

The V gene is TRBV7-9, the J gene TRBJ1-1; no firm D call. The germline V and J ends were trimmed by 3 bases and 8 bases, with 7 bases remaining between them. Germline V gene data show CDR1 as SEHNR and CDR2 as FQNEAQ (reference sequence). CDR3 length: 11 amino acids. DNA of the CDR3: TGTGCCAGCAGCTTGATGGAGGAAGCTTTCTTT. Its translation is CASSLMEEAFF.